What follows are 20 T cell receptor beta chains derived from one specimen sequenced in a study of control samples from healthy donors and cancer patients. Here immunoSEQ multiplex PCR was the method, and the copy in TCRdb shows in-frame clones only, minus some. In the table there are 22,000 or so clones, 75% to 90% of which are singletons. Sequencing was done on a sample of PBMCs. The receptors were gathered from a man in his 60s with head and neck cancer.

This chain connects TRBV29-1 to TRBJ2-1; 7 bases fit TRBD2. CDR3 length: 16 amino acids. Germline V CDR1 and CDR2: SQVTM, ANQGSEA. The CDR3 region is CRGGTINTDRYNEQFF. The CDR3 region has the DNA TGCAGGGGCGGGACTATCAATACGGACCGGTACAATGAGCAGTTCTTC.

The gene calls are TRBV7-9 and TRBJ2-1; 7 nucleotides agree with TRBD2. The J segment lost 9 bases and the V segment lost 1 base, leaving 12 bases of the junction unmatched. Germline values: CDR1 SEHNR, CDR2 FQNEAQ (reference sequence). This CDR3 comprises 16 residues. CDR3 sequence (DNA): TGTGCCAGCAGCTTAGGTGGGATCACGGGAGGTGGTGAGCAGTTCTTC. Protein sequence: CASSLGGITGGGEQFF.

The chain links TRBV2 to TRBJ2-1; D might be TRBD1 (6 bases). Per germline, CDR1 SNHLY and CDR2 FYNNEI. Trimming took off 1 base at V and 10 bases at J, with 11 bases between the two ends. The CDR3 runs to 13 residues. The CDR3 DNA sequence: TGTGCCAGCAGTGAAGTACAGGGCTGGGAGCAGTTCTTC. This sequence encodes CASSEVQGWEQFF.

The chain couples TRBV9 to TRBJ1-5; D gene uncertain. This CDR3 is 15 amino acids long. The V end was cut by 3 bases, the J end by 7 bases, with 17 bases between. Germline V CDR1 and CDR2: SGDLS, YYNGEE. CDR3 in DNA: TGTGCCAGCAGCGCTTCGGGGTCGGTAGCCCAGCCCCAGCATTTT. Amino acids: CASSASGSVAQPQHF.

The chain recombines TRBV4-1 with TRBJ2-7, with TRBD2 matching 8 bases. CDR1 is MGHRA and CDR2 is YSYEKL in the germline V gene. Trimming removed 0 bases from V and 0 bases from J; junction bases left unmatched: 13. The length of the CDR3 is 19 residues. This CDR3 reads CASSQEAPEAGGHSYEQYV. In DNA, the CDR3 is TGCGCCAGCAGCCAAGAGGCCCCAGAGGCGGGAGGCCACTCCTACGAGCAGTACGTC.

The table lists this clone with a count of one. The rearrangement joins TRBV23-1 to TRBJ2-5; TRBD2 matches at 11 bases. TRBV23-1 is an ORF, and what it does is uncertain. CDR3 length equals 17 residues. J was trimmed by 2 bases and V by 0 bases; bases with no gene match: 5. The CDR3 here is CASSQSGLAGGQETQYF. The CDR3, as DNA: TGCGCCAGCAGTCAATCTGGGTTAGCGGGAGGGCAAGAGACCCAGTACTTC.

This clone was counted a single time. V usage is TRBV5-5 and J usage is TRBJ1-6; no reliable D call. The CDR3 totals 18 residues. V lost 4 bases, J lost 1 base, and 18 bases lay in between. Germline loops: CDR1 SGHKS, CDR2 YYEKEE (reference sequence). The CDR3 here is CASSLTVWSLSYNSPLHF. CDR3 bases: TGTGCCAGCAGCCTTACGGTGTGGTCTTTGTCCTATAATTCACCCCTCCACTTT.

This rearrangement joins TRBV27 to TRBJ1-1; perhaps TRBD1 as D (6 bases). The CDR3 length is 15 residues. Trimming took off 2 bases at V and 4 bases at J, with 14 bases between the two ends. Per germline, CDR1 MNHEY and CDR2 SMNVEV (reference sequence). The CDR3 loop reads CASSLNLMGATEAFF. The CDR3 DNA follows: TGTGCCAGCAGTTTAAACCTAATGGGGGCCACTGAAGCTTTCTTT.

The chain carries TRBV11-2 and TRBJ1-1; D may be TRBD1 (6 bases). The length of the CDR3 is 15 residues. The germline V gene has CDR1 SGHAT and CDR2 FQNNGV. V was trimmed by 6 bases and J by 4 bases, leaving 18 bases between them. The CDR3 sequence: CASSLISGAGTEAFF. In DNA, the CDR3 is TGTGCCAGCAGTCTAATATCAGGGGCCGGCACTGAAGCTTTCTTT.

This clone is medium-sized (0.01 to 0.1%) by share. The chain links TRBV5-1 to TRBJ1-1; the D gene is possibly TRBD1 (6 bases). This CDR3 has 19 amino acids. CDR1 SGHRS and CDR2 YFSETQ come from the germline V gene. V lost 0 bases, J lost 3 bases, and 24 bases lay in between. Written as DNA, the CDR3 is TGCGCCAGCAGCTTGGTCCCACTTACAGGGCGGGGGAGACACACTGAAGCTTTCTTT. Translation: CASSLVPLTGRGRHTEAFF. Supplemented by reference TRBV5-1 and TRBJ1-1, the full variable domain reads KAGVTQTPRYLIKTRGQQVTLSCSPISGHRSVSWYQQTPGQGLQFLFEYFSETQRNKGNFPGRFSGRQFSNSRSEMNVSTLELGDSALYLCASSLVPLTGRGRHTEAFFGQGTRLTVV.

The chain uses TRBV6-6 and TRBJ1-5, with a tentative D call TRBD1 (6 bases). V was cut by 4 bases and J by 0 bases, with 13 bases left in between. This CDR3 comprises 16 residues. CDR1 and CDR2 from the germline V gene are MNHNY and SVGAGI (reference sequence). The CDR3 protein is CASSSATGSSNQPQHF. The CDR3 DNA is TGTGCCAGCAGTTCCGCCACAGGGAGTAGCAATCAGCCCCAGCATTTT.

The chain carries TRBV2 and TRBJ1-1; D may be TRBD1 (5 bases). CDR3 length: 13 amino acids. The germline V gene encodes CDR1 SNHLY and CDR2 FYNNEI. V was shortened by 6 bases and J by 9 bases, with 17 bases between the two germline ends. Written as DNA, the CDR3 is TGTGCCAGCAGGGAATCGGTAGGGGCCAAAGCTTTCTTT. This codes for CASRESVGAKAFF.

The chain's CDR3 is CASSRDYVEETQYF. CDR3 DNA sequence: TGTGCCAGCAGTCGGGACTACGTTGAAGAGACCCAGTACTTC. The chain has TRBV2 and TRBJ2-5; 7 bases agree with TRBD2. The CDR3 spans 14 residues. V gave up 5 bases and J gave up 3 bases; unmatched junction bases: 6. In germline, CDR1 is SNHLY, CDR2 FYNNEI.

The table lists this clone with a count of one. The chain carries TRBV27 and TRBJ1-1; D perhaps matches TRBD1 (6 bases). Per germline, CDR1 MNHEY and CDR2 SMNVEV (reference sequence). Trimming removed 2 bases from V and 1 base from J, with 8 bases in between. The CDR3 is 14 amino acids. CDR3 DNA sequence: TGTGCCAGCAGTTTAGGACAGAAGAACACTGAAGCTTTCTTT. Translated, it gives CASSLGQKNTEAFF.

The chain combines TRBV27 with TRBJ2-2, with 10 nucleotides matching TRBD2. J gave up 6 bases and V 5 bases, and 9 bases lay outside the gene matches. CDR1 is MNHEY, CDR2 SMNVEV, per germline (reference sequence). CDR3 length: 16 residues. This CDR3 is CASSPWASGSSGELFF. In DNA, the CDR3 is TGTGCCAGCAGTCCTTGGGCTAGCGGGAGTTCCGGGGAGCTGTTTTTT.

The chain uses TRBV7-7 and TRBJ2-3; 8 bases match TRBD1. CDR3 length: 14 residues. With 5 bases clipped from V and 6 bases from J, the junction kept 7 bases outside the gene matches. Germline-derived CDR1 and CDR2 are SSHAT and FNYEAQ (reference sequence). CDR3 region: CASSQRTGIDTQYF. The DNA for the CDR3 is TGTGCCAGCAGCCAAAGGACAGGGATCGATACGCAGTATTTT.

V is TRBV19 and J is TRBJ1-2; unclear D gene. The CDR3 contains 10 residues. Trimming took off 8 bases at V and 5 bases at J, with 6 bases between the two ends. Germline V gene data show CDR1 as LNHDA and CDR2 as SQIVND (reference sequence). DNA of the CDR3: TGTGCCAGTGGGTATTATGGCTACACCTTC. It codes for CASGYYGYTF.

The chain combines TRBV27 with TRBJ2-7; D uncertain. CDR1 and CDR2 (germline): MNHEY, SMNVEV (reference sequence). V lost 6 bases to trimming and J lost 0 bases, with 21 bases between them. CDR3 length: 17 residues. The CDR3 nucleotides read TGTGCCAGCAGCCTCGCCCCGGGTTCGGTAAGCTCCTACGAGCAGTACTTC. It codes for CASSLAPGSVSSYEQYF.

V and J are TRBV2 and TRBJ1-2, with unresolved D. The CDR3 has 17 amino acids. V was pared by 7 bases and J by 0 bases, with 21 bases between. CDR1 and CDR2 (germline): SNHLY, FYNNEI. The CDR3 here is CASTNSGDFTANYGYTF. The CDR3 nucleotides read TGTGCCAGCACCAATAGCGGGGATTTCACCGCTAACTATGGCTACACCTTC.

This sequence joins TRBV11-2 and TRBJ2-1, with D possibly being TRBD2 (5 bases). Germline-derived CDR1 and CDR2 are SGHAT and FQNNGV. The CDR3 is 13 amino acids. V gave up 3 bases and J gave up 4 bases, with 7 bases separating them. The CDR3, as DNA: TGTGCCAGCAGCTTTGAGGGATACAATGAGCAGTTCTTC. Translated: CASSFEGYNEQFF.